The 8 T cell receptor beta chains below all came from one sample that was sequenced in a study of blood T cell repertoires in COVID-19 (dated by TCRdb to about 2020). Libraries came from the immunoSEQ multiplex PCR assay. TCRdb mirrors the immuneACCESS table, restricted to in-frame sequences. Some clones are absent from its copies; in checked studies, under half trace to an unresolved V gene, and the reason for the others is unknown. The sample table contains 120,000 or so clones; only one count was recorded for approximately 87% of them. The ten largest clones capture 7.9% of the sample. The sample consisted of peripheral blood. These TCRs come from a man between 65 and 85 years old who had recovered from COVID-19.

The V gene is TRBV12-3 or TRBV12-4, the J gene TRBJ2-3; D unresolved. V was pared by 5 bases and J by 13 bases, with 16 bases between. The CDR3 covers 12 residues. In DNA form, the CDR3 reads TGTGCCAGCAGTCCTCTGAGATACGTGAAGTATTTT. The encoded protein is CASSPLRYVKYF.

Written as DNA, the CDR3 is TGTGCCAGCAGCATACAGGGGTTCACTGAAGCTTTCTTT. It is translated as CASSIQGFTEAFF. The chain couples TRBV14 to TRBJ1-1, with 7 bases aligning to TRBD1. This CDR3 is built from 13 residues. With 5 bases clipped from V and 4 bases from J, the junction kept 4 bases outside the gene matches. Germline V lookup: CDR1 SGHDN, CDR2 FVKESK.

The chain joins TRBV4-2 to TRBJ2-7; TRBD2 agrees at 7 bases. V trimming: 4 bases; J trimming: 8 bases; junction bases outside the gene matches: 5. The CDR3 runs to 12 residues. The germline V gene has CDR1 LGHNA and CDR2 YNFKEQ. CDR3 residues: CASSRDYSKQYF. The CDR3 region has the DNA TGTGCCAGCAGCCGGGACTATTCTAAGCAGTACTTC.

This clone was counted between two and nine times. The CDR3 sequence: CASSSPSGGNEQYF. In nucleotides, the CDR3 is TGCGCCAGCAGCTCGCCCTCGGGGGGCAACGAGCAGTACTTC. This chain connects TRBV5-1 to TRBJ2-7; D may be TRBD2 (7 bases). The CDR3 covers 14 residues. Germline V gene data show CDR1 as SGHRS and CDR2 as YFSETQ. Trimming removed 3 bases at V and 5 bases at J, with 15 bases between. Full variable domain (rest looked up from reference TRBV5-1 and TRBJ2-7): KAGVTQTPRYLIKTRGQQVTLSCSPISGHRSVSWYQQTPGQGLQFLFEYFSETQRNKGNFPGRFSGRQFSNSRSEMNVSTLELGDSALYLCASSSPSGGNEQYFGPGTRLTVT.

This rearrangement joins TRBV7-2 to TRBJ2-1, with 8 bases that match TRBD1. Germline V gene lookup returns CDR1 SGHTA and CDR2 FQGNSA. The CDR3 totals 14 residues. The trim removed 5 bases at V and 8 bases at J, leaving 8 bases unmatched. The CDR3 DNA reads TGTGCCAGCAGCCAGCTGGGACAGGCACATGAGCAGTTCTTC. Translating it yields CASSQLGQAHEQFF.

This sequence joins TRBV7-6 and TRBJ1-1; D ambiguous. V lost 5 bases and J 7 bases, leaving 5 bases between the germline ends. Germline loops: CDR1 SGHVS, CDR2 FNYEAQ. The CDR3 totals 10 residues. The DNA for the CDR3 is TGTGCCAGCAGCGGCCATGAAGCTTTCTTT. Amino acids: CASSGHEAFF.

As regards this clone: A read error may account for a junction end that differs from germline. The chain links TRBV28 to TRBJ2-3, with D perhaps TRBD1 (5 bases). Per germline, CDR1 MDHEN and CDR2 SYDVKM. CDR3 size: 9 residues. The CDR3 is CARRVEKYF. The CDR3 DNA is TGTGCCCGCAGGGTTGAGAAGTATTTT.

The rearrangement uses TRBV6-5 and TRBJ1-6, with 7 bases identical to TRBD1. The CDR3 runs 15 residues. The V gene end was trimmed by 2 bases and the J gene end by 6 bases; junction bases not matched to a gene: 4. CDR1 and CDR2 (germline): MNHEY, SVGAGI. The DNA for the CDR3 is TGTGCCAGCAGTTACGAGGGGGCAAGTAATTCACCCCTCCACTTT. The encoded protein is CASSYEGASNSPLHF.